The present entry profiles one TCR beta chain with its context. The trim removed 4 bases at V and 1 base at J, leaving 1 base unmatched. In germline, CDR1 is SQVTM, CDR2 ANQGSEA. The CDR3 has 13 residues. This record belongs to a study of cytomegalovirus exposure and HLA in healthy donors. PCR involved 60 Vbeta and 13 Jbeta primers. Sequenced by immunoSEQ multiplex PCR; TCRdb stores in-frame clones only, minus some. In the table there are roughly 200,000 clones, 75% to 85% of which are singletons. The TCR comes from a woman in her fifties or sixties in good health and CMV-seropositive. Sequencing input: PBMCs. The V gene is TRBV29-1, the J gene TRBJ2-5; TRBD2 matches 9 bases. CDR3 bases: TGCAGCGTTGGACTAGCGGTCCAAGAGACCCAGTACTTC. Its translation: CSVGLAVQETQYF.